Described below is a single T cell receptor (beta chain) sequence and its context. The antigen remains undetermined. This sample is part of a study of CD8 T cells in ankylosing spondylitis. Overall study results and limits: What seemed typical of ankylosing spondylitis blood was a TCR beta motif built from eight highly homologous variants. It was reported that disease-linked clones were significantly enriched in matched ankylosing spondylitis synovial fluid. Past research had described some motif variants in reactive arthritis synovial fluid and blood. Clones linked to disease, bearing a CD8+ phenotype, were relatively rare in peripheral blood.

Looked up from germline, CDR1 is LNHNV and CDR2 is YYDKDF (reference sequence). Trimming cost V 1 base and J 0 bases, with 6 bases left between them. This CDR3 region has 15 residues. Molecular-barcoded quantitative 5'-RACE produced these TCR beta libraries. TCRdb fed the 5' RACE reads into MiXCR, producing one record per CDR3 protein. The sample has fewer than 650,000 distinct CDR3 sequences; 12% are singletons. The clonotype comes from a male donor with ankylosing spondylitis. The specimen was blood, either unsorted or a sorted T cell fraction (not recorded which). The chain has TRBV15 and TRBJ2-2, with no clear D. The CDR3 DNA reads as TGTGCCACCAGCAGAGTAAGGGCGAACACCGGGGAGCTGTTTTTT. Protein: CATSRVRANTGELFF.